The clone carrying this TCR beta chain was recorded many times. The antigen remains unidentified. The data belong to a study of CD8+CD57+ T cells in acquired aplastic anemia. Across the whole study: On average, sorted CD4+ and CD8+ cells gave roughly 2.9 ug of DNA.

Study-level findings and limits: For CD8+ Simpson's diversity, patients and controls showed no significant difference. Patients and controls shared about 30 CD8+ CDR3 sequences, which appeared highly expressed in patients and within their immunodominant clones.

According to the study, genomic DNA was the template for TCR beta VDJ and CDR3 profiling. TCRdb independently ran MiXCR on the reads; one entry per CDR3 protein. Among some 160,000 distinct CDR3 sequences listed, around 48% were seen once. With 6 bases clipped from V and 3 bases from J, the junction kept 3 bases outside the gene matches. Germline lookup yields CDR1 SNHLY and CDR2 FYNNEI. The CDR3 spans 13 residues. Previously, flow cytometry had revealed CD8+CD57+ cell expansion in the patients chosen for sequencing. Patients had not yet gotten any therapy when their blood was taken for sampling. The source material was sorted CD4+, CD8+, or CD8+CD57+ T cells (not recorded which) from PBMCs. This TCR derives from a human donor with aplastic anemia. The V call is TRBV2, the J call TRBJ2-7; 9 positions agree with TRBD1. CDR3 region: CASRGGQGYEQYF. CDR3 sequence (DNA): TGTGCCAGCAGAGGGGGACAGGGCTACGAGCAGTACTTC.